These 14 T cell receptor beta chains share one sample of origin, sequenced in a study of blood T cell repertoires in COVID-19. Assay: immunoSEQ multiplex PCR; the TCRdb copy retains only in-frame clones and omits some. The table has just over 250,000 clones, about nine tenths seen once; the top ten hold roughly 4%. Sequenced input: peripheral blood. These receptors were collected from a man aged 55-75 years who had recovered from COVID-19.

The rearrangement links TRBV24-1 to TRBJ1-5; D is undetermined. Deletions cut 2 bases from V and 2 bases from J, with 15 bases between. Germline V gene data show CDR1 as KGHDR and CDR2 as SFDVKD. The CDR3 has 17 amino acids. The CDR3 loop is CATSDSARGVGNQPQHF. Here the CDR3 DNA reads TGTGCCACCAGTGATTCAGCGCGGGGTGTGGGCAATCAGCCCCAGCATTTT.

J is TRBJ1-6 and V is TRBV19; the match to TRBD1 covers 7 bases. This CDR3 has 17 residues. Per germline, CDR1 LNHDA and CDR2 SQIVND (reference sequence). With 7 bases clipped from V and 5 bases from J, the junction kept 14 bases outside the gene matches. In nucleotides, the CDR3 is TGTGCCAGTACCTGGAGGGCGGCGGGACAGAATAATTCACCCCTCCACTTT. Protein product: CASTWRAAGQNNSPLHF.

The J gene is TRBJ1-2, the V gene TRBV19; 9 positions agree with TRBD1. CDR1 LNHDA and CDR2 SQIVND come from the germline V gene (reference sequence). V shed 3 bases and J 4 bases; nucleotides not matched to a gene: 9. CDR3 length: 16 amino acids. This CDR3 reads CASSIPATGGLYGYTF. CDR3 bases: TGTGCCAGTAGTATTCCCGCGACAGGGGGACTCTATGGCTACACCTTC.

Points on this clone: Other DNA sequences in the sample encode the same CDR3. The rearrangement links TRBV19 to TRBJ2-7; perhaps TRBD1 as D (6 bases). Trimming pared 1 base from V and 2 bases from J, leaving 6 bases between. This CDR3 has 13 amino acids. Germline CDR1 and CDR2: LNHDA and SQIVND (reference sequence). CDR3 amino acids: CASSIGQAYEQYF. The DNA of the CDR3 is TGTGCCAGTAGTATAGGACAGGCCTACGAGCAGTACTTC.

The chain links TRBV6-4 to TRBJ1-6; TRBD1 aligns across 7 bases. CDR3 size: 15 residues. The V and J ends lost 6 bases and 9 bases, in that order; junction bases with no gene match: 11. CDR1 MRHNA and CDR2 SNTAGT come from the germline V gene. CDR3 in amino acids: CASRSGQVAISPLHF. In DNA, the CDR3 is TGTGCCAGCAGGTCAGGACAGGTAGCGATTTCACCCCTCCACTTT.

V usage is TRBV27 and J usage is TRBJ2-2; D might be TRBD2 (6 bases). The CDR3 has 16 amino acids. Germline-derived CDR1 and CDR2 are MNHEY and SMNVEV (reference sequence). Trimming took 4 bases from V and 2 from J, leaving 14 bases between them. The DNA of the CDR3 is TGTGCCAGCAGTTGGCGGCGGGACTTAAACACCGGGGAGCTGTTTTTT. As protein: CASSWRRDLNTGELFF.

The rearrangement joins TRBV5-1 to TRBJ2-5; TRBD2 agrees at 9 bases. The V gene end was trimmed by 5 bases and the J gene end by 4 bases; junction bases not matched to a gene: 6. In germline, CDR1 is SGHRS, CDR2 YFSETQ. The CDR3 covers 14 residues. The CDR3 protein is CASSSGGWRETQYF. The DNA for the CDR3 is TGCGCCAGCAGTAGCGGGGGATGGAGAGAGACCCAGTACTTC.

The rearrangement links TRBV27 to TRBJ1-6; perhaps TRBD1 as D (6 bases). V dropped 3 bases and J dropped 7 bases, with 16 bases sitting between them. The CDR3 spans 16 residues. The germline gives CDR1 MNHEY, CDR2 SMNVEV (reference sequence). This chain's CDR3 is CASSLGAGTPNSPLHF. In DNA, the CDR3 is TGTGCCAGCAGTTTGGGTGCTGGGACACCAAATTCACCCCTCCACTTT.

A few counts support this clone. The gene calls are TRBV19 and TRBJ1-4; 9 bases agree with TRBD1. The CDR3 consists of 15 residues. V lost 6 bases, J lost 7 bases, and 9 bases stayed unmatched. CDR1 and CDR2 (germline): LNHDA, SQIVND (reference sequence). The CDR3 nucleotides are TGTGCCAGTAGCCGATTCCCGGGACAGGGTGAAAAACTGTTTTTT. It codes for CASSRFPGQGEKLFF.

This clone has just one count. The V gene is TRBV27, the J gene TRBJ2-1, with 8 bases matching TRBD2. Germline lookup yields CDR1 MNHEY and CDR2 SMNVEV (reference sequence). The J segment lost 7 bases and the V segment lost 6 bases, leaving 2 bases of the junction unmatched. The CDR3 covers 12 residues. The CDR3 region has the DNA TGTGCCAGCAGAGGGACTAGAAATGAGCAGTTCTTC. Translating it yields CASRGTRNEQFF.

The J gene is TRBJ1-6, the V gene TRBV15; D gene unclear. The CDR3 runs 14 residues. From germline, CDR1 is LNHNV and CDR2 YYDKDF (reference sequence). The V gene lost 0 bases and the J gene lost 9 bases, with 9 bases spanning the gap. CDR3 in amino acids: CATSRETASSPLHF. The CDR3 DNA follows: TGTGCCACCAGCAGAGAGACGGCTAGTTCACCCCTCCACTTT.

The chain joins TRBV19 to TRBJ2-2; TRBD1 aligns across 7 bases. Germline V gives CDR1 LNHDA, CDR2 SQIVND (reference sequence). V gave up 3 bases and J gave up 1 base; unmatched junction bases: 5. The CDR3 runs to 16 residues. This chain's CDR3 is CASSIADRVNTGELFF. CDR3 in DNA: TGTGCCAGTAGTATTGCTGACAGGGTGAACACCGGGGAGCTGTTTTTT.

This chain links TRBV24-1 with TRBJ2-5; 7 bases line up with TRBD1. Germline CDR1 reads KGHDR; CDR2 reads SFDVKD. The length of the CDR3 is 14 residues. V gave up 4 bases and J gave up 5 bases; unmatched junction bases: 6. CDR3: CATSDPGQVETQYF. The CDR3 nucleotides are TGTGCCACCAGTGACCCCGGACAGGTTGAGACCCAGTACTTC.

There are a few counts of this clone. The DNA is left out, because the CDR3 cannot be placed on it with certainty; the CDR3 is given as TCRdb lists it. The chain links TRBV21-1 to TRBJ1-2. TRBV21-1 is labeled a pseudogene. 18 amino acids form the CDR3, both terminal residues included. The CDR3 region is CASGGVGQGSPLRAGYTF.